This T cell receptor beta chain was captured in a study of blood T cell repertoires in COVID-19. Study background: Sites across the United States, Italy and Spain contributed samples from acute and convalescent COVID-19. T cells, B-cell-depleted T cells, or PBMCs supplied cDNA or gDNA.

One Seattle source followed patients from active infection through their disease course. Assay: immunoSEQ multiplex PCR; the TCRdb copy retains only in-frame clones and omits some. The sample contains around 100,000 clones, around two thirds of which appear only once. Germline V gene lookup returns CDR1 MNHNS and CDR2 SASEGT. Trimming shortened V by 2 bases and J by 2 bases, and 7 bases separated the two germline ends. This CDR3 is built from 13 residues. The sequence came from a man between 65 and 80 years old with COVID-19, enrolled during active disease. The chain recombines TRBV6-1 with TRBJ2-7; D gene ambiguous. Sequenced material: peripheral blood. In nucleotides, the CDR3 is TGTGCCAGCAGTGAACCGTTTCCCTACGAGCAGTACTTC. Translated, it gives CASSEPFPYEQYF.